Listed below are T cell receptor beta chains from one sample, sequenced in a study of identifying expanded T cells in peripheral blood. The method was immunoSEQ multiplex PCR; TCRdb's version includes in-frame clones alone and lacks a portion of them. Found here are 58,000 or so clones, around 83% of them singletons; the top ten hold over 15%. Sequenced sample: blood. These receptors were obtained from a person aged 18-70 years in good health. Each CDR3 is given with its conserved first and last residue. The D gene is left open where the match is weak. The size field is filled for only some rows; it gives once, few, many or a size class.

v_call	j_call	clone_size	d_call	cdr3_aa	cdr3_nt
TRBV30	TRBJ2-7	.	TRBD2	CAWSVGSGFYEQYF	TGTGCCTGGAGTGTAGGTAGCGGGTTTTACGAGCAGTACTTC
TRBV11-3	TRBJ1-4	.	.	CASSPGGVRDEKLFF	TGTGCCAGCAGTCCGGGCGGGGTCCGGGATGAAAAACTGTTTTTT
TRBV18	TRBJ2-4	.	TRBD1	CASSATGTGNIQYF	TGTGCCAGCTCTGCCACCGGGACAGGGAACATTCAGTACTTC
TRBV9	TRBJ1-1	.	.	CASSPQLEGSGRTEAFF	TGTGCCAGCAGCCCCCAATTAGAGGGGTCGGGTAGAACTGAAGCTTTCTTT
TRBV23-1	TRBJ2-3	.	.	CASSLWTRTDTQYF	TGCGCCAGCAGTCTATGGACCCGCACAGATACGCAGTATTTT
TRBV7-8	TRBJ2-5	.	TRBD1	CASSLPGPGQQTQYF	TGTGCCAGCAGCTTACCGGGTCCGGGACAGCAGACCCAGTACTTC
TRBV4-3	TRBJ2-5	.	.	CASSQGLGRETQYF	TGCGCCAGCAGCCAGGGCCTAGGGCGAGAGACCCAGTACTTC
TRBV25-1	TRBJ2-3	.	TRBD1	CASGLGTGTDTQYF	TGTGCCAGTGGTCTCGGGACAGGAACAGATACGCAGTATTTT
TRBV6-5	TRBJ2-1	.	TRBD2	CATRLAGSYNEQFF	TGTGCCACCCGACTAGCGGGCTCCTACAATGAGCAGTTCTTC
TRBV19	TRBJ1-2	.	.	CASSIRELSYGYTF	TGTGCCAGTAGCATCAGGGAACTTTCCTATGGCTACACCTTC
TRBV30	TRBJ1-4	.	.	CAWAGTNEKLFF	TGTGCCTGGGCCGGGACCAATGAAAAACTGTTTTTT
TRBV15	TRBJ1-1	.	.	CATTTSPLNTEAFF	TGTGCCACCACTACCTCCCCCTTGAACACTGAAGCTTTCTTT
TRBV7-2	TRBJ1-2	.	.	CASSLVVGGRGYTF	TGTGCCAGCAGCTTAGTCGTTGGGGGGCGCGGCTACACCTTC
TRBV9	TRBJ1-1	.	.	CASSVDLLVTEAFF	TGTGCCAGCAGCGTAGATCTGCTAGTTACTGAAGCTTTCTTT
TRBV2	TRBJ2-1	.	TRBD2	CASATTERGSNEQFF	TGTGCCAGCGCGACTACTGAGCGGGGGTCCAATGAGCAGTTCTTC
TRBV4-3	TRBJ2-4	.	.	CASSQEAPQAKNIQYF	TGCGCCAGCAGCCAAGAAGCCCCACAGGCCAAAAACATTCAGTACTTC
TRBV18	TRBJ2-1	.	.	CASSPQTYNEQFF	TGTGCCAGCTCACCACAAACCTACAATGAGCAGTTCTTC
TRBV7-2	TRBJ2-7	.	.	CASSVDIGFYEQYF	TGTGCCAGCAGCGTCGACATCGGGTTCTACGAGCAGTACTTC
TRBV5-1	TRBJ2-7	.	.	CASSPSQGLLYEQYF	TGCGCCAGCAGCCCGAGCCAGGGTTTACTCTACGAGCAGTACTTC
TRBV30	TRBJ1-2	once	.	CAWSVLREWGLRGYGYTF	TGTGCCTGGAGTGTACTTCGAGAGTGGGGACTTCGTGGCTATGGCTACACCTTC
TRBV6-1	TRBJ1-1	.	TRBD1	CASSGQGNTEAFF	TGTGCCAGCAGTGGACAGGGGAACACTGAAGCTTTCTTT
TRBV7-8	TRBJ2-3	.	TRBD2	CASSRGLAEGRDTQYF	TGTGCCAGCAGCCGAGGACTAGCGGAAGGTAGAGATACGCAGTATTTT
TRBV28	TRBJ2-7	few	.	CASSQTSGPNFPQYF	TGTGCCAGCAGTCAGACCTCCGGGCCGAACTTTCCCCAGTACTTC
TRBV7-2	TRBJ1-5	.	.	CASSLTSVDQPQHF	TGTGCCAGCAGCTTAACATCTGTCGATCAGCCCCAGCATTTT
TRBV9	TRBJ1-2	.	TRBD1	CASSVSTGGYGDYGYTF	TGTGCCAGCAGCGTCTCTACAGGGGGCTATGGAGACTATGGCTACACCTTC
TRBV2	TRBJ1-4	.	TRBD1	CASRKEQGMRDEKLFF	TGTGCCAGCCGGAAGGAACAGGGGATGAGGGATGAAAAACTGTTTTTT
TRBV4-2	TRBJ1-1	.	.	CASSQDGGFRAFF	TGTGCCAGCAGCCAAGATGGAGGGTTTCGAGCTTTCTTT
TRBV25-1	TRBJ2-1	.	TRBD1	CASSKGTGVNEQFF	TGTGCCAGCAGTAAAGGGACAGGGGTCAATGAGCAGTTCTTC
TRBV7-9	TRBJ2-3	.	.	CASSSMARGDTQYF	TGTGCCAGCAGCTCGATGGCCAGGGGAGATACGCAGTATTTT
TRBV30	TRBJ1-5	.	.	CAWSVGARQPQHF	TGTGCCTGGAGTGTGGGGGCTCGGCAGCCCCAGCATTTT
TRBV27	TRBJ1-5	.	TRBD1	CASRWTGGINQPQHF	TGTGCCAGCAGATGGACAGGGGGCATTAATCAGCCCCAGCATTTT
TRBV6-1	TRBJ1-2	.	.	CASTGVGLSGNGYTF	TGTGCCAGCACTGGAGTAGGTTTATCCGGTAATGGCTACACCTTC
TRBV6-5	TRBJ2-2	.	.	CASSTHWGETGELFF	TGTGCCAGCAGTACCCACTGGGGCGAGACCGGGGAGCTGTTTTTT
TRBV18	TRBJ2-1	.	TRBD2	CASSQGLGGNEQFF	TGTGCCAGCTCACAGGGACTAGGAGGCAATGAGCAGTTCTTC
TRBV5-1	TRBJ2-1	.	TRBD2	CASSTGLAGVRGDEQFF	TGCGCCAGCAGCACTGGACTAGCGGGAGTAAGGGGTGATGAGCAGTTCTTC
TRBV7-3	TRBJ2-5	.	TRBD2	CASSLTGNLAGGPEETQYF	TGTGCCAGCAGCTTAACGGGAAATCTAGCGGGGGGGCCGGAAGAGACCCAGTACTTC
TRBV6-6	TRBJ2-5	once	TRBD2	CASRKTSGETQYF	TGTGCCAGCAGAAAAACTAGCGGAGAGACCCAGTACTTC
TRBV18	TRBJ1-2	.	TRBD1	CASSPLPTGVDYGYTF	TGTGCCAGCTCACCACTTCCGACAGGGGTCGACTATGGCTACACCTTC
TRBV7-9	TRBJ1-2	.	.	CASSSDHITGNYGYTF	TGTGCCAGCAGCTCGGACCATATTACAGGGAACTATGGCTACACCTTC
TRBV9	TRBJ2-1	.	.	CASSVVDSPRAYNEQFF	TGTGCCAGCAGCGTCGTGGACTCCCCCAGAGCTTACAATGAGCAGTTCTTC
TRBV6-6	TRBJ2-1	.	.	CASSPPRDANEQFF	TGTGCCAGCAGTCCACCCCGGGACGCAAATGAGCAGTTCTTC
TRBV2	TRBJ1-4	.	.	CASSAGGGKLFF	TGTGCCAGCAGTGCCGGGGGTGGAAAACTGTTTTTT
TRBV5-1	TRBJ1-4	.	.	CASSRRASTNEKLFF	TGCGCCAGCAGCCGTAGGGCTTCAACTAATGAAAAACTGTTTTTT
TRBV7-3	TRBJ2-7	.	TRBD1	CASSLGQGTYEQYF	TGTGCCAGCAGCTTGGGACAGGGAACCTACGAGCAGTACTTC
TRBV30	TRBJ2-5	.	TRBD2	CAWSVGGRGTQYF	TGTGCCTGGAGTGTGGGGGGGAGAGGTACCCAGTACTTC
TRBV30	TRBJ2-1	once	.	CAWSEGGASFSYNEQFF	TGTGCCTGGAGTGAAGGAGGGGCTAGCTTCTCCTACAATGAGCAGTTCTTC
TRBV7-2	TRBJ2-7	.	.	CASSHGRERYEQYF	TGTGCCAGCAGCCACGGCAGGGAAAGGTACGAGCAGTACTTC
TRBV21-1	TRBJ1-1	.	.	CASSLVPGANTEAFF	TGTGCCAGCAGCTTAGTCCCCGGAGCCAACACTGAAGCTTTCTTT
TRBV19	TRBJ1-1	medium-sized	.	CASRAIWGMNTEAFF	TGTGCCAGTAGGGCGATATGGGGGATGAACACTGAAGCTTTCTTT
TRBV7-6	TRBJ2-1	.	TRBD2	CASSPAGGRANEQFF	TGTGCCAGCAGCCCGGCGGGGGGACGAGCCAATGAGCAGTTCTTC
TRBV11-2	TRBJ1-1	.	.	CASSLDRVGAFF	TGTGCCAGCAGCTTAGACAGGGTCGGAGCTTTCTTT
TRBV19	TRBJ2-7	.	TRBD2	CASSISSGTSGRALLNEQYF	TGTGCCAGTAGTATAAGTTCAGGGACTAGCGGGAGGGCCCTCTTGAACGAGCAGTACTTC